The 25 T cell receptor beta chains given below trace back to one sample, sequenced in a study of blood T cell repertoires in COVID-19. Here immunoSEQ multiplex PCR was the method, and the copy in TCRdb shows in-frame clones only, minus some. The sample has 100,000 to 150,000 clones, roughly nine tenths seen once. Sequencing input: peripheral blood. All receptors derive from a man aged 55-75 years with COVID-19, enrolled during active disease.

The gene calls are TRBV6-5 and TRBJ1-4, with 7 positions matching TRBD1. There are 15 residues in the CDR3. CDR1 is MNHEY, CDR2 SVGAGI, per germline. V dropped 5 bases and J dropped 8; count of bases not matched to a gene: 11. The CDR3 here is CASSTLTGTTEKLFF. CDR3 DNA: TGTGCCAGCAGTACCTTGACAGGGACAACCGAAAAACTGTTTTTT.

The gene calls are TRBV30 and TRBJ2-7, with 10 bases aligning to TRBD2. Germline CDR1 is GTSNPN and CDR2 is SVGIG (reference sequence). The CDR3 runs to 16 residues. Trimming took 0 bases from V and 0 from J; bases not matched to a gene: 5. The chain's CDR3 is CAWSVRASGGSYEQYF. In nucleotides, the CDR3 is TGTGCCTGGAGTGTAAGGGCTAGCGGGGGCTCCTACGAGCAGTACTTC.

In this sample, this clone turned up a few times. V usage is TRBV5-1 and J usage is TRBJ2-1; D may be TRBD2 (6 bases). V lost 6 bases to trimming and J lost 0 bases, with 16 bases between them. CDR3 length: 16 residues. The germline gives CDR1 SGHRS, CDR2 YFSETQ. The CDR3 bases are TGCGCCAGCACCCTGGGAGGAGGGAGCTCCTACAATGAGCAGTTCTTC. It codes for CASTLGGGSSYNEQFF. The complete variable domain, with remaining parts taken from reference TRBV5-1 and TRBJ2-1, reads KAGVTQTPRYLIKTRGQQVTLSCSPISGHRSVSWYQQTPGQGLQFLFEYFSETQRNKGNFPGRFSGRQFSNSRSEMNVSTLELGDSALYLCASTLGGGSSYNEQFFGPGTRLTVL.

The V gene is TRBV19, the J gene TRBJ1-1; D remains unclear. The length of the CDR3 is 14 residues. Trimming cost V 2 bases and J 7 bases, with 14 bases left between them. CDR1 is LNHDA, CDR2 SQIVND, per germline (reference sequence). For the CDR3, the DNA is TGTGCCAGTAGTATACTGGGGAGAAGGAGTGAAGCTTTCTTT. It codes for CASSILGRRSEAFF.

The genes are TRBV10-3 and TRBJ2-1; 8 nucleotides match TRBD2. The V gene end was trimmed by 10 bases and the J gene end by 6 bases; junction bases not matched to a gene: 8. The CDR3 totals 13 residues. Germline CDR1 ENHRY, CDR2 SYGVKD. CDR3 loop: CASRAGESNEQFF. The CDR3 DNA reads TGTGCCAGCCGAGCGGGAGAGAGCAATGAGCAGTTCTTC.

This clone was seen a few times. This chain links TRBV27 with TRBJ2-1; 9 bases map to TRBD2. J was trimmed by 5 bases and V by 5 bases; bases with no gene match: 7. The V gene's germline CDR1 is MNHEY and CDR2 SMNVEV (reference sequence). CDR3 size: 15 residues. The CDR3 coding sequence is TGTGCCAGCAGTAGACTAGCGGATTATAACAATGAGCAGTTCTTC. It is translated as CASSRLADYNNEQFF.

This sequence joins TRBV9 and TRBJ2-5, with D perhaps matching TRBD2 (5 bases). Trimming shortened V by 4 bases and J by 1 base, and 14 bases separated the two germline ends. CDR3 size: 15 residues. CDR1 and CDR2 from the germline V gene are SGDLS and YYNGEE. The DNA of the CDR3 is TGTGCCAGCAGCCCCTCCGGGGTTCCCCAAGAGACCCAGTACTTC. It encodes CASSPSGVPQETQYF.

The rearrangement joins TRBV18 to TRBJ2-1; 7 bases are a match to TRBD2. V gave up 6 bases and J gave up 7 bases; unmatched junction bases: 15. The length of the CDR3 is 16 residues. The germline V gene has CDR1 KGHSH and CDR2 LQKENI. CDR3 bases: TGTGCCAGCTCGCTTACTAGCGAGAAGGTCCAAAATGAGCAGTTCTTC. Amino acids: CASSLTSEKVQNEQFF.

The chain has TRBV5-8 and TRBJ2-1, with 8 bases lining up with TRBD2. V lost 0 bases to trimming and J lost 0 bases; unmatched junction nucleotides: 2. The CDR3 length is 16 residues. Germline CDR1 is SGHTS and CDR2 is YDEGEE. The CDR3, as DNA: TGTGCCAGCAGCTTGGCAAGCGGGAGCTCCTACAATGAGCAGTTCTTC. This translates into CASSLASGSSYNEQFF.

The chain uses TRBV7-2 and TRBJ2-2; TRBD2 matches 11 bases. V lost 6 bases to trimming and J lost 8 bases; unmatched junction nucleotides: 5. CDR1 SGHTA and CDR2 FQGNSA come from the germline V gene. The CDR3 spans 14 residues. CDR3 sequence reads: CASRLAGVLGELFF. The CDR3 nucleotides are TGTGCCAGCAGACTAGCGGGAGTGTTAGGGGAGCTGTTTTTT.

This chain connects TRBV12-3 or TRBV12-4 to TRBJ2-1; possible D gene TRBD2, 6 bases. Trimming stripped 6 bases from V and 14 bases from J, with 17 bases between. The CDR3 consists of 12 residues. The CDR3: CASSHGTGGKFF. The CDR3 DNA sequence: TGTGCCAGCAGCCACGGGACTGGTGGCAAGTTCTTC.

The rearrangement uses TRBV7-9 and TRBJ2-7, with no clear D. This CDR3 has 12 residues. In germline, CDR1 is SEHNR, CDR2 FQNEAQ (reference sequence). Trimming removed 7 bases at V and 3 bases at J, with 10 bases between. The CDR3 spells CASTSDFYEQYF. The CDR3 DNA follows: TGTGCCAGCACCAGTGACTTCTACGAGCAGTACTTC.

The J gene is TRBJ2-7, the V gene TRBV10-3; D is ambiguous. CDR1 and CDR2 from the germline V gene are ENHRY and SYGVKD. CDR3 size: 12 residues. V lost 8 bases, J lost 1 base, and 9 bases lay in between. The chain's CDR3 is CAIGWSSYEQYF. CDR3 nucleotides: TGTGCCATCGGTTGGAGTTCCTACGAGCAGTACTTC.

The rearrangement uses TRBV13 and TRBJ2-2; tentatively, D is TRBD2 (6 bases). The germline V gene has CDR1 PRHDT and CDR2 FYEKMQ (reference sequence). The CDR3 consists of 15 residues. The ends were cut back, 3 bases at V and 2 bases at J, with 10 bases in the middle. The CDR3 here is CASSLRGLNTGELFF. The CDR3 DNA reads as TGTGCCAGCAGCTTGAGGGGACTTAACACCGGGGAGCTGTTTTTT. Looking up the rest from reference TRBV13 and TRBJ2-2 gives the full variable domain: AAGVIQSPRHLIKEKRETATLKCYPIPRHDTVYWYQQGPGQDPQFLISFYEKMQSDKGSIPDRFSAQQFSDYHSELNMSSLELGDSALYFCASSLRGLNTGELFFGEGSRLTVL.

The sample holds one count of this clone. DNA for the CDR3: TGTGCCAGCCGTCTAGCGGGAAGCACAGATACGCAGTATTTT. Translating gives CASRLAGSTDTQYF. The chain has TRBV6-5 and TRBJ2-3, with 9 positions matching TRBD2. V shed 8 bases, J shed 0 bases, and the junction held 3 bases outside the gene matches. The CDR3 has 14 amino acids. The germline V gene encodes CDR1 MNHEY and CDR2 SVGAGI.

V and J are TRBV10-3 and TRBJ1-5; TRBD1 matches at 8 bases. Looked up from germline, CDR1 is ENHRY and CDR2 is SYGVKD. V lost 5 bases to trimming and J lost 0 bases; unmatched junction nucleotides: 3. The CDR3 contains 15 residues. CDR3 bases: TGTGCCATCAGTATGGGACAGGATAGCAATCAGCCCCAGCATTTT. Encoded protein: CAISMGQDSNQPQHF.

The chain employs TRBV27 and TRBJ2-4; D possibly corresponds to TRBD2 (7 bases). The V end was cut by 1 base, the J end by 1 base, with 14 bases between. The V gene's germline CDR1 is MNHEY and CDR2 SMNVEV (reference sequence). This CDR3 is 17 amino acids long. The CDR3 loop is CASSLWNRGGAKNIQYF. The CDR3 DNA reads as TGTGCCAGCAGTTTATGGAATAGGGGGGGGGCCAAAAACATTCAGTACTTC.

The rearrangement links TRBV10-3 to TRBJ2-1; 12 bases fit TRBD2. The CDR3 runs to 17 residues. CDR1 and CDR2 from the germline V gene are ENHRY and SYGVKD. V lost 4 bases, J lost 0 bases, and 4 bases stayed unmatched. Written as DNA, the CDR3 is TGTGCCATCAGTGGGCTAGCGGGGGGGAGCTCCTACAATGAGCAGTTCTTC. Translated: CAISGLAGGSSYNEQFF.

The chain links TRBV7-9 to TRBJ2-7; TRBD1 matches at 8 bases. Germline CDR1 is SEHNR and CDR2 is FQNEAQ (reference sequence). This CDR3 contains 15 residues. Trimming at V came to 3 bases and at J to 6 bases, leaving 10 bases not matched to a gene. The CDR3 is CASSFHRDRSSEQYF. The CDR3 nucleotides are TGTGCCAGCAGCTTCCATCGGGACAGGTCGTCCGAGCAGTACTTC.

The chain links TRBV28 to TRBJ1-2, with TRBD1 matching over 9 bases. V shed 9 bases and J 4 bases; nucleotides not matched to a gene: 6. The germline CDR1 and CDR2 sequences are MDHEN and SYDVKM. The CDR3 is 13 amino acids. CDR3 region: CASETGGAYGYTF. In DNA form, the CDR3 reads TGTGCCAGTGAAACAGGGGGCGCCTATGGCTACACCTTC.

This sequence joins TRBV5-1 and TRBJ1-4; 8 nucleotides match TRBD1. The CDR3 runs 15 residues. From germline, CDR1 is SGHRS and CDR2 YFSETQ. After removal of 0 bases from V and 7 bases from J, the junction contained 5 bases not matched to a gene. The CDR3: CASSLVTGASEKLFF. The CDR3 DNA is TGCGCCAGCAGCTTGGTGACAGGGGCAAGTGAAAAACTGTTTTTT.

This rearrangement joins TRBV2 to TRBJ2-7; 8 bases line up with TRBD1. The germline V gene has CDR1 SNHLY and CDR2 FYNNEI. CDR3 length equals 14 residues. Germline trimming cut 5 bases from V and 3 bases from J; bases unmatched to any gene: 6. The CDR3 DNA follows: TGTGCCAGCAGTATTGACAGGGGAATCTACGAGCAGTACTTC. It codes for CASSIDRGIYEQYF. Drawing the rest from reference TRBV2 and TRBJ2-7, the complete variable domain is EPEVTQTPSHQVTQMGQEVILRCVPISNHLYFYWYRQILGQKVEFLVSFYNNEISEKSEIFDDQFSVERPDGSNFTLKIRSTKLEDSAMYFCASSIDRGIYEQYFGPGTRLTVT.

This chain uses TRBV11-1 with TRBJ2-5, with 7 bases fitting TRBD1. The CDR3 totals 15 residues. V lost 2 bases to trimming and J lost 3 bases; unmatched junction nucleotides: 6. Germline V gene data show CDR1 as SGHAT and CDR2 as FQDESV (reference sequence). The DNA for the CDR3 is TGTGCCAGCAGCTTATCCGGGACAGAGGAAGAGACCCAGTACTTC. Its translation is CASSLSGTEEETQYF.

The chain has TRBV4-1 and TRBJ2-1; 11 bases match TRBD2. The CDR3 contains 15 residues. Germline-derived CDR1 and CDR2 are MGHRA and YSYEKL. J was trimmed by 7 bases and V by 5 bases; bases with no gene match: 7. The CDR3 spells CASSFTSGRGNEQFF. The CDR3 DNA reads as TGCGCCAGCAGCTTTACTAGCGGGAGAGGAAATGAGCAGTTCTTC.

This chain uses TRBV5-1 with TRBJ2-7; TRBD2 agrees at 9 bases. Germline trimming cut 1 base from V and 0 bases from J; bases unmatched to any gene: 5. This CDR3 contains 16 residues. Germline CDR1 is SGHRS and CDR2 is YFSETQ. This chain's CDR3 is CASSLIGREGSYEQYF. Here the CDR3 DNA reads TGCGCCAGCAGCTTGATTGGGCGGGAGGGCTCCTACGAGCAGTACTTC. Based on the CDR3 plus reference TRBV5-1 and TRBJ2-7, the full variable domain is KAGVTQTPRYLIKTRGQQVTLSCSPISGHRSVSWYQQTPGQGLQFLFEYFSETQRNKGNFPGRFSGRQFSNSRSEMNVSTLELGDSALYLCASSLIGREGSYEQYFGPGTRLTVT.